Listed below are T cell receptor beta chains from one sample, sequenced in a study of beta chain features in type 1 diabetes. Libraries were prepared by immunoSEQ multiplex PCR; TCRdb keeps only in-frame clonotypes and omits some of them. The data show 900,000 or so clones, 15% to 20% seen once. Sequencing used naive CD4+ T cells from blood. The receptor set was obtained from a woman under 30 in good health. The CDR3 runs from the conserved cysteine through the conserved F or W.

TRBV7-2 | CASSLIRGKAADTQYF
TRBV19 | CASSITGNGNQPQHF
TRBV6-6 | CASSYSTQGGNIQYF
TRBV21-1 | CASSEKSTALMGYEQYF
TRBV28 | CASRGNYGYTF
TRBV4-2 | CASSQGVGYKETQYF
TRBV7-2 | CASSVTSLAHNEQFF
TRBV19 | CASSIWVEGNQPQHF
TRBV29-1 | CSVSDRVSYGYTF
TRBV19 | CASTPTGVNEKLFF
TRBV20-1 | CSASHSEQYF
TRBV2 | CASTGEGSSYNEQFF
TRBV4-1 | CASSQGLTNNQPQHF
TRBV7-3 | CASGPDSNTGELFF
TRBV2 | CASSEALGAREFF
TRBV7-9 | CASSLVSSGHNEQFF
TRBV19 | CASSILAVAVNQPQHF
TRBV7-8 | CASSLRRLRPQETQYF
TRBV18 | CASSPFGEGSYNEQFF
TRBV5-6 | CASSKGQGTNQPQHF
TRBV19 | CASSVGWGQPQHF
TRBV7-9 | CASSRGGGSDTRDAQYF
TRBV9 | CASSPLLGLSSNEQFF
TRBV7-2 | CASSFRRGFLTGPTGELFF
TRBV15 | CATSRATGSDTQYF
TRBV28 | CASSKATARYSNQPQHF
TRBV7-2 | CATRLGQNTDTQYF
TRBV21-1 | CASSKPKQNSPSYNEQFF
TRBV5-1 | CASSVGTALQETQYF
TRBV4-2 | CASSQDGGTNTEAFF
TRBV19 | CATQPGLNQPQHF
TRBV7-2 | CASSVPGLGKSEQFF
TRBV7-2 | CASSLVSGSSGELFF
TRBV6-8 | CARIETQYF
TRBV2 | CASGRGPSNEKLFF
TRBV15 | CATSRDDRGNTIYF
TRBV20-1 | CSASMGNIQYF
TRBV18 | CASSPMGTSGRGEQYF
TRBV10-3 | CATRKNTGELFF
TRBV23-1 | CASGKTSGMMDTQYF
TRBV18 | CASSGQLNEKLFF